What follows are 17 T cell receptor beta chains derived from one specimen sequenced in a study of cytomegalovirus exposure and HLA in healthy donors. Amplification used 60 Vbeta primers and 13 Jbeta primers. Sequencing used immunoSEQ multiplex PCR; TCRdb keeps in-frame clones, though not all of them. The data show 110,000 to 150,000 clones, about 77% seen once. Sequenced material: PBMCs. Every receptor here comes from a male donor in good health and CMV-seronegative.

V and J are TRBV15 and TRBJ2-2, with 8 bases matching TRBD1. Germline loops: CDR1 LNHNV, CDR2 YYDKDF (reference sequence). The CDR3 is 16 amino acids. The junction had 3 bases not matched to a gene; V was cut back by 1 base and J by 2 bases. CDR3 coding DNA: TGTGCCACCAGCAGAGGACAGGGGACTAACACCGGGGAGCTGTTTTTT. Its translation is CATSRGQGTNTGELFF.

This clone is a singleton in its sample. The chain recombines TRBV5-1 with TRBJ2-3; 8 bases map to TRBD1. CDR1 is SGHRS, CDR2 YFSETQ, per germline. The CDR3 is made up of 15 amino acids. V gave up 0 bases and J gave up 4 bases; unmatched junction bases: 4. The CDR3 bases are TGCGCCAGCAGCTTGGTAGGACAGGGATCAGATACGCAGTATTTT. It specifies CASSLVGQGSDTQYF.

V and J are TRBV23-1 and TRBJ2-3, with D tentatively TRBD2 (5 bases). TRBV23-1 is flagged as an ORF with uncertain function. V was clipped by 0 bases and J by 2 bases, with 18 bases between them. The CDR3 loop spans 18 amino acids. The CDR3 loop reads CASSQSEVGSAATDTQYF. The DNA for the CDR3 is TGCGCCAGCAGTCAATCGGAGGTAGGGTCCGCCGCCACAGATACGCAGTATTTT.

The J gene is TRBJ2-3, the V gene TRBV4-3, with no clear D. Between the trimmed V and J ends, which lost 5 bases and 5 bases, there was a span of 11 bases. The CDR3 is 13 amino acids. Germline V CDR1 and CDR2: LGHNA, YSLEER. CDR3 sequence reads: CASSSSPGDTQYF. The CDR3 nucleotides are TGCGCCAGCAGCTCTAGTCCTGGAGATACGCAGTATTTT.

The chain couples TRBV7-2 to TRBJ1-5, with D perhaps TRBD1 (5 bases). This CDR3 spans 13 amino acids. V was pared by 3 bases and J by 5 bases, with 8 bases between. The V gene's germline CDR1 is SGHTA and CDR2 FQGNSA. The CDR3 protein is CASSLGGDQPQHF. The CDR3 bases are TGTGCCAGCAGCTTGGGGGGGGATCAGCCCCAGCATTTT.

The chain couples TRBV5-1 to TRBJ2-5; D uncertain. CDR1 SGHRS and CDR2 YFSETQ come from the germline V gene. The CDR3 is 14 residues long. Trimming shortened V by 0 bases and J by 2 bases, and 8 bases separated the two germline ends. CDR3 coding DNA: TGCGCCAGCAGCTTGGCGGCAGGTCAAGAGACCCAGTACTTC. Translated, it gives CASSLAAGQETQYF.

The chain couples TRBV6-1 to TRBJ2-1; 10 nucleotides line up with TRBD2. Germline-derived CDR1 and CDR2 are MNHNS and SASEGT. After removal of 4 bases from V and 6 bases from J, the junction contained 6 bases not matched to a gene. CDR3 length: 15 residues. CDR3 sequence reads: CASSVSASGGNEQFF. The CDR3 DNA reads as TGTGCCAGCAGTGTATCGGCTAGCGGGGGCAATGAGCAGTTCTTC.

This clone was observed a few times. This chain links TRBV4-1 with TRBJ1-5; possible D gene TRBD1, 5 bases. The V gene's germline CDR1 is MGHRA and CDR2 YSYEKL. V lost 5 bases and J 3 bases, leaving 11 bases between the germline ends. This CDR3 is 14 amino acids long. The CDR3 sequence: CASSAGGLNQPQHF. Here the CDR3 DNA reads TGCGCCAGCAGCGCCGGGGGACTCAATCAGCCCCAGCATTTT.

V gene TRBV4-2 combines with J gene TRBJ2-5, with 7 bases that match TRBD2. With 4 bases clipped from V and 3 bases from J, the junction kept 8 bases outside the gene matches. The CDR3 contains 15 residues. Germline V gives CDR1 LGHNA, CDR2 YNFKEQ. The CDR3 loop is CASSRRLAREETQYF. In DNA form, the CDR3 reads TGTGCCAGCAGCCGCCGACTAGCTAGGGAAGAGACCCAGTACTTC.

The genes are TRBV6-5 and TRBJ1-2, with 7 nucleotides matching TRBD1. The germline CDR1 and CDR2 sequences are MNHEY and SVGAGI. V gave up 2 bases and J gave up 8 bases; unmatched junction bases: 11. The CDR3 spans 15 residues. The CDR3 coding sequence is TGTGCCAGCAGTTACCGTCCCAGGGGGTCGAAGGGCTACACCTTC. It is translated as CASSYRPRGSKGYTF.

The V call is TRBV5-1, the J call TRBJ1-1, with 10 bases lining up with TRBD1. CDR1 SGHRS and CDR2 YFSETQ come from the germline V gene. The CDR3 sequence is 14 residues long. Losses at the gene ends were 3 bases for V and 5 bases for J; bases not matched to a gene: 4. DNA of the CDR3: TGCGCCAGCAGCTACGGACAGGGGGGGACTGAAGCTTTCTTT. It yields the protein CASSYGQGGTEAFF. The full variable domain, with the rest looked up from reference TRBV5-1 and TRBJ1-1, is KAGVTQTPRYLIKTRGQQVTLSCSPISGHRSVSWYQQTPGQGLQFLFEYFSETQRNKGNFPGRFSGRQFSNSRSEMNVSTLELGDSALYLCASSYGQGGTEAFFGQGTRLTVV.

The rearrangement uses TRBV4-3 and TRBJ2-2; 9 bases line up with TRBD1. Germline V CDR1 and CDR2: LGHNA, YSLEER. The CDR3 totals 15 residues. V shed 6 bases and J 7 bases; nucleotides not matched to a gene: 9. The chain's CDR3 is CASRPPTGGSGELFF. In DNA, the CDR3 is TGCGCCAGCAGACCACCGACAGGGGGGAGCGGGGAGCTGTTTTTT.

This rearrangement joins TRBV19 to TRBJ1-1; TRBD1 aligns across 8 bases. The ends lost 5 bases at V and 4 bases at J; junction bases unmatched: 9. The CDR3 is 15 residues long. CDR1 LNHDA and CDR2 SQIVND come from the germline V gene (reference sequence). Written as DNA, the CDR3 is TGTGCCAGTAGTCCCGTGGACAGGGTCGGCACTGAAGCTTTCTTT. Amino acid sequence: CASSPVDRVGTEAFF.

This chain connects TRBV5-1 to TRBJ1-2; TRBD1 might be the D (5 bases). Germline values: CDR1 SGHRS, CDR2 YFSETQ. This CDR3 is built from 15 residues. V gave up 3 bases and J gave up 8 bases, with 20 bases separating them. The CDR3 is CASSSTTGGLEGYTF. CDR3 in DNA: TGCGCCAGCAGCTCAACCACCGGGGGTCTGGAAGGCTACACCTTC.

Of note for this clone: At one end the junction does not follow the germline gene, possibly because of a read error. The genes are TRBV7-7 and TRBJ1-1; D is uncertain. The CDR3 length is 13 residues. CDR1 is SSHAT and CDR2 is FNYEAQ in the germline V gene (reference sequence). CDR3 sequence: CASSLERNTEAFF. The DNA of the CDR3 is TGTGCTAGCAGCTTAGAGAGAAACACTGAAGCTTTCTTT.

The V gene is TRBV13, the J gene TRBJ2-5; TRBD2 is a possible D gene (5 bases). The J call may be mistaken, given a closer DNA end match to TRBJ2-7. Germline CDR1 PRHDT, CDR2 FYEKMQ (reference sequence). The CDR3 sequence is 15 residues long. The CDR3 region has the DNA TGTGCCAGCAGCTATAAGACGGGGATTATACACGAGCAGTACTTC. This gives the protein CASSYKTGIIHEQYF.

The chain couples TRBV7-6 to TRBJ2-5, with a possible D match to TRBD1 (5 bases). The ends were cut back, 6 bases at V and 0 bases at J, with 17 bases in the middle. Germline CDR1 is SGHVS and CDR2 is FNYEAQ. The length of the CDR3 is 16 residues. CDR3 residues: CASRHRIARDQETQYF. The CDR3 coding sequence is TGTGCCAGCAGACACAGGATAGCCCGAGACCAAGAGACCCAGTACTTC.